The 11 T cell receptor beta chains listed next were all sequenced from one sample in a study of cytomegalovirus exposure and HLA in healthy donors. The PCR had 60 Vbeta and 13 Jbeta primers. Assay: immunoSEQ multiplex PCR; the TCRdb copy retains only in-frame clones and omits some. Of about 200,000 clones in the sample, more than 60% are singletons; the top ten hold less than 2%. Sequencing was performed on PBMCs. Receptors were obtained from a man aged 45-65 years in good health and CMV-seronegative.

The rearrangement uses TRBV4-1 and TRBJ1-2; D is perhaps TRBD1 (6 bases). Germline CDR1 is MGHRA and CDR2 is YSYEKL. Trimming shortened V by 0 bases and J by 1 base, and 9 bases separated the two germline ends. This CDR3 contains 15 residues. The CDR3, as DNA: TGCGCCAGCAGCCAAGAGGCAGGGGTTAACTATGGCTACACCTTC. It is translated as CASSQEAGVNYGYTF.

DNA of the CDR3: TGTGCCTGGAGAAGGTTACAGGGGGGTAATTCACCCCTCCACTTT. Its translation is CAWRRLQGGNSPLHF. The V and J genes are TRBV30 and TRBJ1-6; 8 positions match TRBD1. Germline trimming cut 3 bases from V and 6 bases from J; bases unmatched to any gene: 7. Per germline, CDR1 GTSNPN and CDR2 SVGIG (reference sequence). The CDR3 is 15 amino acids. Drawing the rest from reference TRBV30 and TRBJ1-6, the complete variable domain is SQTIHQWPATLVQPVGSPLSLECTVEGTSNPNLYWYRQAAGRGLQLLFYSVGIGQISSEVPQNLSASRPQDRQFILSSKKLLLSDSGFYLCAWRRLQGGNSPLHFGNGTRLTVT.

This chain links TRBV20-1 with TRBJ2-1; D call uncertain. Trimming left V 6 bases short and J 3 bases short, with 6 bases between. The CDR3 spans 11 residues. Per the germline V gene, CDR1 is DFQATT and CDR2 is SNEGSKA (reference sequence). The CDR3 DNA reads as TGCAGTGCCAGGTTCTACAATGAGCAGTTCTTC. Residues: CSARFYNEQFF.

The chain carries TRBV9 and TRBJ2-7, with TRBD2 matching 11 bases. The ends lost 1 base at V and 4 bases at J; junction bases unmatched: 7. Germline values: CDR1 SGDLS, CDR2 YYNGEE. The CDR3 is made up of 16 amino acids. CDR3 in amino acids: CASSVSGASGRYEQYF. The CDR3 DNA reads TGTGCCAGCAGCGTATCTGGGGCTAGCGGGAGGTACGAGCAGTACTTC.

The chain uses TRBV14 and TRBJ2-1; 10 positions agree with TRBD2. Germline V gene sequence: CDR1 SGHDN, CDR2 FVKESK. V shed 2 bases, J shed 4 bases, and the junction held 5 bases outside the gene matches. The CDR3 spans 16 residues. The CDR3, as DNA: TGTGCCAGCAGCCAAAGAGGTAGCGGGAGGTACAATGAGCAGTTCTTC. Translating it yields CASSQRGSGRYNEQFF.

The chain is built from TRBV18 and TRBJ2-3; 10 nucleotides match TRBD1. J was trimmed by 2 bases and V by 3 bases; bases with no gene match: 8. The CDR3 loop spans 17 amino acids. Germline assignment: CDR1 KGHSH and CDR2 LQKENI. The CDR3 DNA sequence: TGTGCCAGCTCACCCCCTAGACAGGGGGCGAACACAGATACGCAGTATTTT. Residues: CASSPPRQGANTDTQYF. The full variable domain, with the rest looked up from reference TRBV18 and TRBJ2-3, is NAGVMQNPRHLVRRRGQEARLRCSPMKGHSHVYWYRQLPEEGLKFMVYLQKENIIDESGMPKERFSAEFPKEGPSILRIQQVVRGDSAAYFCASSPPRQGANTDTQYFGPGTRLTVL.

The CDR3 loop is CAWRLAGDQETQYF. CDR3 coding DNA: TGTGCCTGGAGACTAGCGGGAGATCAAGAGACCCAGTACTTC. The chain carries TRBV30 and TRBJ2-5; 11 bases fit TRBD2. V shed 3 bases, J shed 2 bases, and the junction held 2 bases outside the gene matches. In germline, CDR1 is GTSNPN, CDR2 SVGIG (reference sequence). The CDR3 has 14 amino acids. Drawing the rest from reference TRBV30 and TRBJ2-5, the complete variable domain is SQTIHQWPATLVQPVGSPLSLECTVEGTSNPNLYWYRQAAGRGLQLLFYSVGIGQISSEVPQNLSASRPQDRQFILSSKKLLLSDSGFYLCAWRLAGDQETQYFGPGTRLLVL.

This chain uses TRBV28 with TRBJ2-7; 9 bases fit TRBD2. V lost 3 bases and J lost 2; bases outside the gene matches: 2. Germline CDR1 reads MDHEN; CDR2 reads SYDVKM. CDR3 length: 14 residues. The DNA for the CDR3 is TGTGCCAGCAGTTTCGCTAGCGGGGCCTACGAGCAGTACTTC. Its protein product is CASSFASGAYEQYF. The entire variable domain, with the rest obtained from reference TRBV28 and TRBJ2-7, is as follows: DVKVTQSSRYLVKRTGEKVFLECVQDMDHENMFWYRQDPGLGLRLIYFSYDVKMKEKGDIPEGYSVSREKKERFSLILESASTNQTSMYLCASSFASGAYEQYFGPGTRLTVT.

CDR3 loop: CASSSGTSGKGNEQFF. DNA for the CDR3: TGTGCCAGCAGCTCCGGGACTAGCGGGAAGGGCAATGAGCAGTTCTTC. The chain joins TRBV11-1 to TRBJ2-1; TRBD2 agrees at 13 bases. Germline CDR1 reads SGHAT; CDR2 reads FQDESV (reference sequence). J lost 6 bases, V lost 4 bases, and 6 bases had no gene match. This CDR3 contains 16 residues.

In its sample, this clone was seen a few times. V gene TRBV30 combines with J gene TRBJ1-5; the match to TRBD1 covers 9 bases. The CDR3 consists of 17 residues. Germline lookup yields CDR1 GTSNPN and CDR2 SVGIG (reference sequence). V was pared by 0 bases and J by 4 bases, with 10 bases of the junction left unmatched. The CDR3 reads CAWSVRVGDRVNQPQHF. The CDR3 region has the DNA TGTGCCTGGAGTGTAAGGGTAGGGGACAGGGTGAATCAGCCCCAGCATTTT.

Only a few counts were recorded for this clone. The V and J genes are TRBV30 and TRBJ2-6, with a tentative D call TRBD2 (7 bases). The germline CDR1 and CDR2 sequences are GTSNPN and SVGIG (reference sequence). V dropped 7 bases and J dropped 1 base, with 14 bases sitting between them. The CDR3 runs 15 residues. DNA for the CDR3: TGTGCCTCCCGAGGGGGGGATTCTGGGGCCAACGTCCTGACTTTC. Protein product: CASRGGDSGANVLTF.